A single sample is the source of the 5 T cell receptor beta chains below, sequenced in a study of cytomegalovirus exposure and HLA in healthy donors. Amplification used 60 Vbeta primers and 13 Jbeta primers. The assay was immunoSEQ multiplex PCR, and TCRdb's table has in-frame clones only and misses some. The sample holds about 83,000 clones, about 78% seen once. The material sequenced was PBMCs. The receptors originated from a man younger than 35 in good health and CMV-seropositive.

Regarding this clone: One end of the junction fails to match germline, which may point to a read error. This chain joins TRBV7-7 and TRBJ2-1; 11 bases map to TRBD2. Germline-derived CDR1 and CDR2 are SSHAT and FNYEAQ (reference sequence). This CDR3 spans 15 amino acids. The CDR3 here is CASSSGLAEGNEQFF. DNA for the CDR3: TGTGCTAGCAGCTCGGGACTAGCGGAGGGAAATGAGCAGTTCTTC.

The CDR3: CASSADSTEFVAEAFF. The CDR3 coding sequence is TGCGCCAGCAGCGCCGATTCCACAGAATTCGTTGCTGAAGCTTTCTTT. The V and J genes are TRBV5-1 and TRBJ1-1, with D unresolved. V was clipped by 4 bases and J by 6 bases, with 22 bases between them. Germline V gives CDR1 SGHRS, CDR2 YFSETQ. This CDR3 region has 16 residues.

Only a few counts were recorded for this clone. The J gene is TRBJ2-5, the V gene TRBV7-2; the D gene is possibly TRBD2 (5 bases). From germline, CDR1 is SGHTA and CDR2 FQGNSA. The CDR3 extends over 12 amino acids. Deletions cut 4 bases from V and 3 bases from J, with 6 bases between. DNA for the CDR3: TGTGCCAGCAGCTACGGGGAAGAGACCCAGTACTTC. Translating gives CASSYGEETQYF. The variable domain in full, completed from reference TRBV7-2 and TRBJ2-5, reads GAGVSQSPSNKVTEKGKDVELRCDPISGHTALYWYRQSLGQGLEFLIYFQGNSAPDKSGLPSDRFSAERTGGSVSTLTIQRTQQEDSAVYLCASSYGEETQYFGPGTRLLVL.

V and J are TRBV27 and TRBJ2-7; 7 bases map to TRBD1. The V and J ends lost 6 bases and 2 bases, in that order; junction bases with no gene match: 4. The CDR3 extends over 13 amino acids. Per germline, CDR1 MNHEY and CDR2 SMNVEV (reference sequence). In DNA form, the CDR3 reads TGTGCCAGCAGACCACAGGGGACCTACGAGCAGTACTTC. Translating it yields CASRPQGTYEQYF.

The V call is TRBV19, the J call TRBJ1-2, with D maybe TRBD1 (6 bases). V lost 5 bases and J lost 8, with 12 bases in between. The CDR3 spans 12 residues. The germline gives CDR1 LNHDA, CDR2 SQIVND (reference sequence). CDR3 nucleotides: TGTGCCAGTAGTTCCGCAGGGGAGGGCTACACCTTC. It specifies CASSSAGEGYTF.